The rows below give T cell receptor beta chains drawn from one sample of a study of beta chain features in type 1 diabetes. Here immunoSEQ multiplex PCR was the method, and the copy in TCRdb shows in-frame clones only, minus some. The profile shows 400,000 to 500,000 clones, more than 11% of them singletons. The sequenced material came from naive CD4+ T cells from blood. Receptors were obtained from a man aged 25-45 years in good health. CDR3s include the opening cysteine and the closing phenylalanine or tryptophan. D genes are given only for firm matches. Only some rows state a clone size, as once, few, many or a class for expanded clones.

clone_size	d_call	v_call	j_call	cdr3_nt	cdr3_aa
few	-	TRBV9	TRBJ2-1	TGTGCCAGCAGCGTAGAAGGGGCGGGAAACCAGCAGTTCTTC	CASSVEGAGNQQFF
few	-	TRBV27	TRBJ1-6	TGTGCCACAATGTCTGGTTATTCACCCCTCCACTTT	CATMSGYSPLHF
-	TRBD2	TRBV7-8	TRBJ2-3	TGTGCCAGCAGCTTTAGCGGGAGAAGGGCAGATACGCAGTATTTT	CASSFSGRRADTQYF
-	-	TRBV4-2	TRBJ1-2	TGTGCCAGCAGCCAAGAGCGGGCAGGGAGGGTAACAGGCGGCTACACCTTC	CASSQERAGRVTGGYTF
few	-	TRBV10-3	TRBJ2-2	TGTGCCATGACCCCCGGAGGGGAGAACACCGGGGAGCTGTTTTTT	CAMTPGGENTGELFF
-	TRBD2	TRBV15	TRBJ2-3	TGTGCCACCAGCAGAGATCAGAGCGGGGTTGGTACAGATACGCAGTATTTT	CATSRDQSGVGTDTQYF
few	TRBD1	TRBV29-1	TRBJ1-1	TGCAGCGCAGGACAGGGGAACACTGAAGCTTTCTTT	CSAGQGNTEAFF
-	-	TRBV4-3	TRBJ1-2	TGCGCCAGCAGCCAAGGGTTCGGCACTAACTATGGCTACACCTTC	CASSQGFGTNYGYTF
few	-	TRBV10-2	TRBJ2-3	TGCGCCAGCAGTGTCACAGATACGCAGTATTTT	CASSVTDTQYF
few	-	TRBV28	TRBJ2-7	TGTGCCAGCAGTTTAACTATCCGGGCTGCCGAGCAGTACTTC	CASSLTIRAAEQYF
-	-	TRBV7-2	TRBJ1-6	TGTGCCAGCAGCTTAGACTCCTATAATTCACCCCTCCACTTT	CASSLDSYNSPLHF
-	-	TRBV5-6	TRBJ2-7	TGTGCCAGCAGCTCGTTGCGTGAGCAGTACTTC	CASSSLREQYF
-	-	TRBV7-6	TRBJ1-2	TGTGCCAGCAGCTTAAGAGACAGCGTCTATGGCTACACCTTC	CASSLRDSVYGYTF
-	-	TRBV30	TRBJ1-5	TGTGCCTGGAAAACCGGGTTACCGAATCAGCCCCAGCATTTT	CAWKTGLPNQPQHF
-	TRBD1	TRBV13	TRBJ1-2	TGTGCCAGCAGCATCCGGGACAGGGGTTTGTCGAACTATGGCTACACCTTC	CASSIRDRGLSNYGYTF
-	-	TRBV7-2	TRBJ2-5	TGTGCCAGCAGCCGGAGACAGAGCCAAGAGACCCAGTACTTC	CASSRRQSQETQYF
-	TRBD2	TRBV18	TRBJ2-3	TGTGCCAGCTCCTCCCTAGCGGGAGGGGCAGATACGCAGTATTTT	CASSSLAGGADTQYF
-	-	TRBV11-2	TRBJ2-1	TGTGCCAGCAGCTTAGCGAAGTCGTTAATGAGTGAGCAGTTCTTC	CASSLAKSLMSEQFF
few	TRBD2	TRBV5-1	TRBJ2-7	TGCGCCAGCAGCCTCGGACTAGCGGGGGCCTGGACCTACGAGCAGTACTTC	CASSLGLAGAWTYEQYF
few	-	TRBV27	TRBJ2-5	TGTGCCAGCAGTTTAGGGCCCCAGTACCAAGAGACCCAGTACTTC	CASSLGPQYQETQYF
-	TRBD2	TRBV5-1	TRBJ2-3	TGCGCCAGCAGCTTGCATAGCGGGAGGGCCAAATATACGCAGTATTTT	CASSLHSGRAKYTQYF
-	-	TRBV30	TRBJ1-2	TGTGCCTGGAGTGCGGGCCGACAGAGTAACTATGGCTACACCTTC	CAWSAGRQSNYGYTF
few	-	TRBV7-2	TRBJ1-2	TGTGCCAGCAGCTTCAACTATGGCTACACCTTC	CASSFNYGYTF
-	TRBD2	TRBV7-2	TRBJ2-3	TGTGCCAGCAGCCGTAGCGGGGCGCTCACAGATACGCAGTATTTT	CASSRSGALTDTQYF
few	-	TRBV7-9	TRBJ2-6	TGTGCCAGCAGCTTAGAACGATTGCCCTCTGGGGCCAACGTCCTGACTTTC	CASSLERLPSGANVLTF
-	-	TRBV4-3	TRBJ2-7	TGCGCCAGCAGTGAACGCCGGTCCGGGGTGGGACTGAGAGAGCAGTACTTC	CASSERRSGVGLREQYF
few	TRBD2	TRBV5-1	TRBJ2-1	TGCGCCAGCAGCTTGGCGGCTAGCGGCGAGCAGTTCTTC	CASSLAASGEQFF
-	-	TRBV6-1	TRBJ2-2	TGTGCCAGCAGATGGGGATCGAACACCGGGGAGCTGTTTTTT	CASRWGSNTGELFF
-	TRBD2	TRBV4-2	TRBJ2-1	TGTGCCAGCAGCCCCCTGTCGTTACTAGCGGGAGGGCAGAGCTCCTACAATGAGCAGTTCTTC	CASSPLSLLAGGQSSYNEQFF
-	-	TRBV5-6	TRBJ1-5	TGTGCCAGCAGCTTGGGTCAGAGCAATCAGCCCCAGCATTTT	CASSLGQSNQPQHF
few	TRBD2	TRBV11-2	TRBJ2-1	TGTGCCAGCAGCTTAAGGCTAGCGGGCAATGAGCAGTTCTTC	CASSLRLAGNEQFF
-	-	TRBV4-2	TRBJ1-1	TGTGCCAGCAGCCAAGTTGGTTCCAGAAACACTGAAGCTTTCTTT	CASSQVGSRNTEAFF
-	TRBD1	TRBV6-1	TRBJ2-7	TGTGCCAGCAGGAGACGACAGGGCGGGGAGCAGTACTTC	CASRRRQGGEQYF
-	-	TRBV6-1	TRBJ2-7	TGTGCCAGCGGCAGTTTGGGGGCGCAATCCTACGAGCAGTACTTC	CASGSLGAQSYEQYF
-	TRBD1	TRBV30	TRBJ1-1	TGTGCCTGGAGTGCCCTGTTCCACAGGGGGGGCACTGAAGCTTTCTTT	CAWSALFHRGGTEAFF
-	TRBD1	TRBV23-1	TRBJ2-3	TGCGCCAGCAGTCCGTTAGGACAGGATACAGATACGCAGTATTTT	CASSPLGQDTDTQYF
few	TRBD1	TRBV6-5	TRBJ1-1	TGTGCCAGCAGTATCACGACAGGGGGAAAAACTGAAGCTTTCTTT	CASSITTGGKTEAFF
-	-	TRBV9	TRBJ1-2	TGTGCCAGCAGCGTAGGGACAACCGCCAAATTAGTGTATGGCTACACCTTC	CASSVGTTAKLVYGYTF
-	-	TRBV6-6	TRBJ1-3	TGTGCCAGCAGTTACGGAGGCCTAGGAAACACCATATATTTT	CASSYGGLGNTIYF
many	TRBD1	TRBV15	TRBJ2-7	TGTGCCACCAGCAGGCTACCGGGACAGTCGACCTACGAGCAGTACTTC	CATSRLPGQSTYEQYF
-	-	TRBV11-2	TRBJ2-1	TGTGCCAGCAGCGAGGAATACTCCTACAATGAGCAGTTCTTC	CASSEEYSYNEQFF
few	-	TRBV7-2	TRBJ2-2	TGTGCCAGCAGGGAAGGACCCGGGGAGCTGTTTTTT	CASREGPGELFF
-	-	TRBV7-2	TRBJ2-5	TGTGCCAGCAGCTTAGATCCCGGTCCTCTCGACTTC	CASSLDPGPLDF
-	TRBD1	TRBV5-6	TRBJ1-1	TGTGCCAGCAGCATGGGACAGAAGAACACTGAAGCTTTCTTT	CASSMGQKNTEAFF
few	-	TRBV25-1	TRBJ2-6	TGTGCCAGCAGTGAATATGGGGGATCTGGGGCCAACGTCCTGACTTTC	CASSEYGGSGANVLTF
few	TRBD2	TRBV10-2	TRBJ2-7	TGCGCCAGCCTTAGCGGGGGGGGCTACGAGCAGTACTTC	CASLSGGGYEQYF